The present TCR beta chain was sequenced within a study of T cells in Graves' hyperthyroidism and ophthalmopathy. This clonotype was seen at least ten times. What it binds is not known. Patients with uncontrolled infections, other autoimmune diseases, pregnancy or lactation were excluded. TCR beta CDR3 region amplification was performed from RNA transcripts. Carried out on the TCR CDR3, a first-round RT-PCR used the HTBI primer set. TCRdb reanalysed the multiplex PCR reads using MiXCR and keeps one entry per CDR3 protein. The sample contains about 660,000 distinct CDR3 sequences, about 45% of which appear only once. Study-wide points: Separating ophthalmopathy from stable hyperthyroidism was achieved by a 13 V-J model. Blood also showed most of the thyroid clonotypes that were expanded above 0.001.

V shed 4 bases and J 8 bases; nucleotides not matched to a gene: 8. Germline loops: CDR1 SGHTA, CDR2 FQGNSA. This CDR3 region has 15 residues. The sample was peripheral blood or thyroid tissue (not recorded which). This TCR derives from an adult man with Graves' disease, either hyperthyroidism or ophthalmopathy (not recorded which). The chain recombines TRBV7-2 with TRBJ1-4; the match to TRBD1 covers 9 bases. The CDR3 protein is CASSWTGTGPEKLFF. The CDR3 DNA follows: TGTGCCAGCAGCTGGACCGGGACAGGGCCCGAAAAACTGTTTTTT.